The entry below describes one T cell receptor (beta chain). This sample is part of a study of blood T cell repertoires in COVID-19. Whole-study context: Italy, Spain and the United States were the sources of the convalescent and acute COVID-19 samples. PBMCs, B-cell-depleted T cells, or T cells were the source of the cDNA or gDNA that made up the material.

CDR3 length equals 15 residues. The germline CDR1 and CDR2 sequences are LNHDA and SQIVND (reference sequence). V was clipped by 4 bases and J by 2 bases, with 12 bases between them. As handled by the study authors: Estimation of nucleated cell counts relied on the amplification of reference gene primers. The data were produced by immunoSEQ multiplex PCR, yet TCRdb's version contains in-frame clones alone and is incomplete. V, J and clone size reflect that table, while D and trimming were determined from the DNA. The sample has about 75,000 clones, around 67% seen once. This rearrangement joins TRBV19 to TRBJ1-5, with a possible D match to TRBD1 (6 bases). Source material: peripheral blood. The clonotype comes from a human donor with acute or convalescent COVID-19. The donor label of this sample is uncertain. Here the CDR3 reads CASSSPGAGNQPQHF. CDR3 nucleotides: TGTGCCAGTAGTAGTCCAGGGGCGGGCAATCAGCCCCAGCATTTT.